The clone carrying this TCR beta chain has a handful of counts. Its antigen is as yet unknown. The data were taken from a study of molecular identifiers for immune sequencing clone quantification. Whole-study context: Sequencing covered four of five parts into which replicate RNA from about 20,000 or 100,000 naive CD8 cells was split.

Findings of the study overall: The share of molecules held by clones above 20 RNA copies was over 97% in effector cells and under 1% in naive cells. Barcodes shared by identical TCR molecules could lead to underestimated sizes of highly expanded clones.

Unmatched junction bases numbered 8, after V lost 4 bases and J lost 8 bases. The CDR3 sequence is 14 residues long. CDR1 and CDR2 from the germline V gene are MGHRA and YSYEKL. A single record per CDR3 protein comes from TCRdb applying MiXCR to the PCR reads. The repertoire consists of approximately 54,000 distinct CDR3 sequences, with approximately 25% occurring once and the leading ten covering under 2%. A CD8+CD4-CCR7+CD45RA+ gate was used to sort naive CD8 T cells. The chain links TRBV4-1 to TRBJ2-7, with 10 bases that match TRBD1. Sequencing used naive CD8+ T cells from blood, with Jurkat cell RNA spiked in. Sample subset: FACS-sorted CD8+CD4-CCR7+CD45RA+ naive T cells. This sequence was found in a human donor in good health. Some libraries in this study had Jurkat cell RNA spiked in. In nucleotides, the CDR3 is TGCGCCAGCAGCCTATACGGACAGGGGGATAAGCAGTACTTC. Translated: CASSLYGQGDKQYF.